This entry describes one T cell receptor (beta chain). The table lists this clone with a count of one. The specificity of this receptor is unknown. Per-base qualities were not stored, and no clone one base away is much larger. The intended sense of this specimen's time point label: about 28 days (+/-7) after the second vaccine dose. The label giving this sample's treatment or condition can be read as: meningococcal conjugate vaccine given as trial control. The vaccinee samples were drawn from two UK trials, COV001 and COV002, one of which was a single-blind randomized controlled phase 2/3 trial testing AZD1222 (ChAdOx1 nCoV-19) in healthy adults. Trial participant PBMC samples were collected at day 0 and day 28 after the second dose for TCRbeta chain sequencing. The CDR3 regions of human TCRbeta chains were analyzed by immunosequencing. Per the source publication's procedure: TCRs in the repertoires were matched against a reference library of SARS-CoV-2-specific TCRs that had been generated with the MIRA antigen-specificity platform. Breadth was defined as the fraction of unique TCRs that were SARS-CoV-2-associated. Depth was defined as the fraction of total T cells that were SARS-CoV-2-associated. Each spike-specific TCR was assigned to its reactive spike region and to a CD4 or CD8 class using the MIRA data. Log10-transformed breadth and depth values were compared by one-way ANOVA with Sidak's multiple comparisons tests. The immuneACCESS repertoire file appears here via TCRdb, limited to in-frame rearrangements. These files lack a portion of the clones; in checked studies, under half of the deficit traces to unresolved V genes, and the cause of the others is not known. From that table come the V and J calls and clone size; the DNA was used to work out D and trimming. This sample holds 60,000 to 90,000 clones; over 65% were observed only once. Roughly a quarter of the sample goes to the ten largest clones.

The data derive from a study of T cell responses to AZD1222 COVID-19 vaccine (dated by TCRdb to the early 2020s). With respect to the entire study: TCR sequencing was performed for 230 to 250 trial participants, of whom about 200 were given two doses of AZD1222 and approximately 25 were given two doses of MenACWY control vaccine. Trial participants were enrolled by age into 18-55, 56-69 and 70-plus year subgroups, with roughly 160, 29 and 62 TCR-sequenced participants respectively. Study-wide conclusions, independent of this receptor: The 56-69-year group was small, and its depth increase did not reach significance, likely because of low power. No day 14 peak-response samples were available, so repertoires were characterized only after the peak T cell response. Participants were mostly white British, with more females than males. The authors suggested clonal diversity may have been underestimated. Reportedly, close to half of the unique spike-specific TCRs recognized epitopes lying outside the regions that are mutated in the B.1.351 and B.1.1.7 variants. Vaccine-associated CD4 TCRs spanned the whole spike protein, with dominant responses in regions 160-218 and 743-854. Conclusions about previously exposed vaccinees are limited, since just a handful of AZD1222 recipients were seropositive for SARS-CoV-2 at baseline. Spike-specific TCR breadth and depth rose significantly after two AZD1222 doses compared with day 0 and with MenACWY recipients.

From the germline V gene (reference sequence), CDR1 is LNHDA and CDR2 is SQIVND. The CDR3 goes from the cysteine to the phenylalanine over 13 residues. CDR3 DNA is the only sequence kept; it has 39 bases, read in frame from the first base. The V end loses 8 bases and the J end loses 6 bases, and a stretch of 16 bases separates them. The input for sequencing was peripheral blood, taken 28 days after the second dose of the MenACWY control vaccine. The sequence is built from TRBV19 and TRBJ1-2; D gene: possibly TRBD1, on 5 matching bases. This receptor was identified in an adult who received the MenACWY meningococcal vaccine as a control. CDR3 reads: CASGEGWRNGYTF. The DNA is as follows: TGTGCCAGTGGTGAGGGGTGGAGGAATGGCTACACCTTC.